This is a list of T cell receptor beta chains from one sample in a study of blood T cell repertoires in COVID-19. Produced via immunoSEQ multiplex PCR; TCRdb's table is partial and in-frame only. The table has around 110,000 clones, roughly nine tenths seen once. Input material: peripheral blood. Receptor source: a man aged 35 to 55 with active or convalescent COVID-19. Both conserved end residues are part of each CDR3. A D gene is named only where the DNA matches it firmly. A row's size may be missing; if present it is once, few, many or a size class.

>TRBJ2-3|TRBD2|once|TRBV6-5
TGTGCCAGCCGACTAGCGGGAGGAGGTACGCAGTATTTT
CASRLAGGGTQYF
>TRBJ1-1|-|-|TRBV6-1
TGTGCCAGCAGTGAAGACGGACAGAAGAACACTGAAGCTTTCTTT
CASSEDGQKNTEAFF
>TRBJ1-5|TRBD1|-|TRBV16
TGTGCCAGCAGCCCTGGACAGGGCAATCAGCCCCAGCATTTT
CASSPGQGNQPQHF
>TRBJ2-2|-|-|TRBV6-5
TGTGCCAGCACAAGGACGGGGACCGGGGAGCTGTTTTTT
CASTRTGTGELFF
>TRBJ1-2|TRBD1|-|TRBV7-6
TGTGCCAGCAGCGGTGGACAGGGCGCACTGACTTATGGCTACACCTTC
CASSGGQGALTYGYTF
>TRBJ2-4|-|-|TRBV15
TGTGCCACCAGTACAGGGACCAAAAACATTCAGTACTTC
CATSTGTKNIQYF
>TRBJ2-1|-|-|TRBV2
TGTGCCACCAGGGAGCTAAGCAATGAGCAGTTCTTC
CATRELSNEQFF
>TRBJ2-1|TRBD2|-|TRBV6-2/TRBV6-3
TGTGCCAGCAGCCCCAAGACTAGCGGGGGGTTTTACAATGAGCAGTTCTTC
CASSPKTSGGFYNEQFF
>TRBJ1-5|-|-|TRBV27
TGTGCCAGCAGTCTCCAGTTCAATCAGCCCCAGCATTTT
CASSLQFNQPQHF
>TRBJ1-5|-|-|TRBV7-2
TGTGCCAGCAGCTTCACAACCGATCAGCCCCAGCATTTT
CASSFTTDQPQHF
>TRBJ1-1|TRBD1|-|TRBV28
TGTGCCAGCAGTCCCGCCGAGGGGGCAGGCACTGAAGCTTTCTTT
CASSPAEGAGTEAFF
>TRBJ2-7|TRBD1|-|TRBV14
TGTGCCAGCAGCCGGACAGGGGAAGGCTACGAGCAGTACTTC
CASSRTGEGYEQYF
>TRBJ2-5|-|-|TRBV30
TGTGCCTGGAGCCCGAGTGGAGTTCCGAAGGAGACCCAGTACTTC
CAWSPSGVPKETQYF
>TRBJ2-2|TRBD1|-|TRBV2
TGTGCCAGCAGTGATGTAGGGGGCAGCACCGGGGAGCTGTTTTTT
CASSDVGGSTGELFF
>TRBJ2-1|TRBD2|-|TRBV27
TGTGCCAGCAGTGACCTGCGGGGGAGCAGGGAGTTCTTC
CASSDLRGSREFF
>TRBJ1-1|TRBD1|-|TRBV19
TGTGCCAGTAGTCCTGTGATGACAGGGCTCGCTGAAGCTTTCTTT
CASSPVMTGLAEAFF
>TRBJ2-7|TRBD2|-|TRBV6-5
TGTGCCAGCAGAACGGGGGGATCCTACGAGCAGTACTTC
CASRTGGSYEQYF
>TRBJ2-5|-|-|TRBV5-8
TGTGCCAGCAGCAGGGACTGGGCTAAAGAGACCCAGTACTTC
CASSRDWAKETQYF
>TRBJ2-2|-|-|TRBV5-4
TGTGCCAGCAATTCCCGAACAGCGAACACCGGGGAGCTGTTTTTT
CASNSRTANTGELFF
>TRBJ2-7|-|-|TRBV28
TGTGCCAGCAGTACAGGAACTATACCCTACGAGCAGTACTTC
CASSTGTIPYEQYF
>TRBJ1-4|TRBD1|-|TRBV7-2
TGTGCCAGCCGCACAGGGGAAGCGGAAAAACTGTTTTTT
CASRTGEAEKLFF
>TRBJ1-2|TRBD1|few|TRBV4-3
TGCGCCAGCAGCCAAGAAATACAGGGGGCCTATGGCTACACCTTC
CASSQEIQGAYGYTF
>TRBJ2-7|-|-|TRBV3-1/TRBV3-2
TGTGCCAGCAGCCAGATCACCCGAGCCGAGCAGTACTTC
CASSQITRAEQYF
>TRBJ2-1|TRBD1|-|TRBV5-4
TGTGCCAGCAGCTTCACCTTTCTCGGGACAGGTGGCTCCTACAATGAGCAGTTCTTC
CASSFTFLGTGGSYNEQFF
>TRBJ2-2|TRBD1|-|TRBV5-1
TGCGCCAGCAGCTTAGGACAGGGGCTAGGGACCGGGGAGCTGTTTTTT
CASSLGQGLGTGELFF
>TRBJ2-7|TRBD1|few|TRBV10-3
TGTGCCACTCACCGGACAGGGGGCGACGAGCAGTACTTC
CATHRTGGDEQYF
>TRBJ1-2|-|-|TRBV18
TGTGCCAGCTCACCAGTACAGGACTATGGCTACACCTTC
CASSPVQDYGYTF
>TRBJ2-2|-|-|TRBV6-2/TRBV6-3
TGTGCCAGCAGTTTAATCTCCGCGAACACCGGGGAGCTGTTTTTT
CASSLISANTGELFF
>TRBJ1-1|-|-|TRBV11-2
TGTGCCAGCAGCTTAACTGGGGGGAGAACTGAAGCTTTCTTT
CASSLTGGRTEAFF
>TRBJ1-1|-|once|TRBV12-3/TRBV12-4
TGTGCCAGCAGTCAGTCCCTAGTAACTGAAGCTTTCTTT
CASSQSLVTEAFF
>TRBJ2-5|-|-|TRBV2
TGTGCCAGCAGTGTACAGGAGGGCGGGGAGACCCAGTACTTC
CASSVQEGGETQYF
>TRBJ1-6|-|-|TRBV19
TGTGCCTCCACCCGGGGGGTTAACTCCTATAATTCACCCCTCCACTTT
CASTRGVNSYNSPLHF
>TRBJ1-2|TRBD1|once|TRBV7-2
TGTGCCAGCAGCTTGAGGACAGGCCCGACCTTCTATGGCTACACCTTC
CASSLRTGPTFYGYTF
>TRBJ2-7|TRBD1|-|TRBV4-1
TGCGCCAGCAGCCATCGAGGGGGCAACGAGCAGTACTTC
CASSHRGGNEQYF
>TRBJ1-1|-|-|TRBV28
TGTGCCAGCAGTTTCCGCGGCGGAACGTTGTCTGAAGCTTTCTTT
CASSFRGGTLSEAFF
>TRBJ2-1|TRBD2|-|TRBV18
TGTGCCAGCTCACCACTAACAGGGACTAGCGGGGTTCGGAATGAGCAGTTCTTC
CASSPLTGTSGVRNEQFF
>TRBJ1-1|-|-|TRBV30
TGTGCCTGGAGATCGGGGAACACTGAAGCTTTCTTT
CAWRSGNTEAFF
>TRBJ2-2|-|-|TRBV7-2
TGTGCCAGCAGCTTAGGGACGGGGACCGGGGAGCTGTTTTTT
CASSLGTGTGELFF
>TRBJ1-2|-|-|TRBV28
TGTGCCAGCAGTGAGGAAACCCGAGGCTACACCTTC
CASSEETRGYTF
>TRBJ2-1|-|-|TRBV6-4
TGTGCCAGCTCACTTGCGCGTGTCCCGAACCTCTACAATGAGCAGTTCTTC
CASSLARVPNLYNEQFF
>TRBJ2-5|-|-|TRBV27
TGTGCCAGCAGTCTCTCTCGCGCGTACCAAGAGACCCAGTACTTC
CASSLSRAYQETQYF
>TRBJ2-5|TRBD2|-|TRBV7-6
TGTGCCAGCAGCTTATTCACGGGGGGAGAGACCCAGTACTTC
CASSLFTGGETQYF